This T cell receptor beta chain comes out of a study of shared clonotypes between healthy human individuals. Whole-study context: Plates per donor: three CD4 naive, three CD4 memory, two CD8 naive, one CD8 memory. Study-level points and caveats: Memory subsets generally showed lower estimated richness than naive subsets. Clonotypes shared by all four donors outscored non-shared clonotypes in generation probability.

The CDR3 contains 12 residues. The germline gives CDR1 LGHNA, CDR2 YNFKEQ. Trimming stripped 1 base from V and 2 bases from J, with 3 bases between. About this clone itself: As yet, its antigen is unknown.

Measured with immunoSEQ multiplex PCR; TCRdb has only the in-frame clones, and not every one. The repertoire holds about 380,000 clones, with roughly 96% as singletons. This TCR came from a man aged 30 to 39 in good health. Material: memory CD8+ T cells sorted from blood. The subset denotes: CD45RO+ cells pooled with CCR7-negative TemRA cells. This chain uses TRBV4-2 with TRBJ2-7; the D is unclear. In DNA form, the CDR3 reads TGTGCCAGCAGCCAAGTCCCCTACGAGCAGTACTTC. It is translated as CASSQVPYEQYF.